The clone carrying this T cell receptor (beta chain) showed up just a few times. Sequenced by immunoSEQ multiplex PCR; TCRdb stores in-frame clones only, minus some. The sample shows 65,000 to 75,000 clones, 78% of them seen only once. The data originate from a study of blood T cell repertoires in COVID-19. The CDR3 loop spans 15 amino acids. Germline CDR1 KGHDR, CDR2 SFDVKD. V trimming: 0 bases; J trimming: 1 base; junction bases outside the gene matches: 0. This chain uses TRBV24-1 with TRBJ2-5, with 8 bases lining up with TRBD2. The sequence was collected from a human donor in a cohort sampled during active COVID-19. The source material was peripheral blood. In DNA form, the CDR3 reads TGTGCCACCAGTGATTTGACTAGCGGCCAAGAGACCCAGTACTTC. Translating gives CATSDLTSGQETQYF.